These 28 T cell receptor beta chains originate from one sample sequenced in a study of cytomegalovirus exposure and HLA in healthy donors. The primer mix had 60 Vbeta and 13 Jbeta primers. The table came from immunoSEQ multiplex PCR; TCRdb's copy has only in-frame clones and leaves some out. The table for this sample gives tens of thousands of clones. Sequencing was performed on PBMCs. The receptor set was obtained from a female donor in good health and CMV-seropositive.

Note on this clone: This specimen includes other DNA sequences encoding the same CDR3. V is TRBV9 and J is TRBJ2-7; 7 bases match TRBD1. Germline V gene data show CDR1 as SGDLS and CDR2 as YYNGEE. The CDR3 length is 14 residues. Trimming cost V 3 bases and J 0 bases; bases outside gene matches: 3. This CDR3 reads CASSGTGSSYEQYF. The CDR3 DNA is TGTGCCAGCAGCGGGACAGGAAGCTCCTACGAGCAGTACTTC.

This sequence joins TRBV5-6 and TRBJ2-7, with 9 bases fitting TRBD2. V was clipped by 3 bases and J by 2 bases; unmatched bases: 15. CDR1 SGHDT and CDR2 YYEEEE come from the germline V gene. CDR3 size: 18 residues. CDR3 nucleotides: TGTGCCAGCAGCTACAAAAGGTCGGCGCGGGAGGGCACCTACGAGCAGTACTTC. Translating it yields CASSYKRSAREGTYEQYF.

The V and J genes are TRBV10-3 and TRBJ2-5; 9 nucleotides align to TRBD2. In germline, CDR1 is ENHRY, CDR2 SYGVKD. V gave up 2 bases and J gave up 5 bases; unmatched junction bases: 3. The CDR3 loop spans 14 amino acids. CDR3 coding DNA: TGTGCCATCAGTGAGGCTAGCGGGACGGAGACCCAGTACTTC. Amino acids: CAISEASGTETQYF.

The rearrangement joins TRBV7-2 to TRBJ2-1; D is unclear. V was cut by 1 base and J by 5 bases, with 9 bases left in between. The CDR3 extends over 14 amino acids. Germline lookup yields CDR1 SGHTA and CDR2 FQGNSA. DNA for the CDR3: TGTGCCAGCAGCTTAGTAGGAGCTGACAATGAGCAGTTCTTC. It specifies CASSLVGADNEQFF.

The chain combines TRBV5-1 with TRBJ1-2; tentatively, D is TRBD1 (5 bases). The CDR3 consists of 15 residues. Germline V gene data show CDR1 as SGHRS and CDR2 as YFSETQ. The V and J ends lost 1 base and 2 bases respectively, with 12 bases between them. CDR3 residues: CASSLRGRGNYGYTF. In DNA, the CDR3 is TGCGCCAGCAGCTTGAGAGGGCGGGGGAACTATGGCTACACCTTC.

The CDR3 DNA reads as TGTGCCAGTAGTACAGACGCACGGGGGAACGAGCAGTACTTC. This translates into CASSTDARGNEQYF. The genes are TRBV19 and TRBJ2-7; weak D call: TRBD2 (6 bases). This CDR3 contains 14 residues. V shed 4 bases and J shed 5 bases, with 15 bases lying between them. The germline V gene has CDR1 LNHDA and CDR2 SQIVND (reference sequence). The full variable domain, rest sourced from reference TRBV19 and TRBJ2-7, is DGGITQSPKYLFRKEGQNVTLSCEQNLNHDAMYWYRQDPGQGLRLIYYSQIVNDFQKGDIAEGYSVSREKKESFPLTVTSAQKNPTAFYLCASSTDARGNEQYFGPGTRLTVT.

V and J are TRBV18 and TRBJ2-7, with 8 bases identical to TRBD1. Trimming at V came to 4 bases and at J to 3 bases, leaving 2 bases not matched to a gene. Germline CDR1 is KGHSH and CDR2 is LQKENI. The CDR3 is 13 residues long. DNA for the CDR3: TGTGCCAGCTCACTCGGACAGGGCTACGAGCAGTACTTC. Its protein is CASSLGQGYEQYF.

The V call is TRBV10-3, the J call TRBJ2-7, with 9 bases that match TRBD1. V was clipped by 10 bases and J by 1 base; unmatched bases: 11. CDR3 length equals 15 residues. Germline values: CDR1 ENHRY, CDR2 SYGVKD. The CDR3: CATGNRGTGSYEQYF. In DNA form, the CDR3 reads TGTGCCACGGGGAACCGAGGGACAGGGTCCTACGAGCAGTACTTC.

The chain uses TRBV6-6 and TRBJ2-3, with a weak D call TRBD1 (6 bases). V dropped 6 bases and J dropped 0 bases, with 10 bases sitting between them. CDR1 is MNHNY, CDR2 SVGAGI, per germline (reference sequence). The CDR3 runs to 14 residues. CDR3 sequence reads: CASSLTGSTDTQYF. CDR3 bases: TGTGCCAGCAGCTTGACAGGTAGCACAGATACGCAGTATTTT.

This chain links TRBV18 with TRBJ1-2, with a tentative D call TRBD1 (6 bases). The CDR3 is made up of 15 amino acids. In germline, CDR1 is KGHSH, CDR2 LQKENI. Trimming pared 3 bases from V and 7 bases from J, leaving 18 bases between. The CDR3 protein is CASSPYGQGTGGYTF. For the CDR3, the DNA is TGTGCCAGCTCACCCTACGGGCAGGGGACGGGTGGCTACACCTTC. Complete variable domain (other parts from reference TRBV18 and TRBJ1-2): NAGVMQNPRHLVRRRGQEARLRCSPMKGHSHVYWYRQLPEEGLKFMVYLQKENIIDESGMPKERFSAEFPKEGPSILRIQQVVRGDSAAYFCASSPYGQGTGGYTFGSGTRLTVV.

This chain joins TRBV5-1 and TRBJ1-2; 12 bases fit TRBD1. CDR3 length equals 15 residues. Germline V gives CDR1 SGHRS, CDR2 YFSETQ. V lost 5 bases to trimming and J lost 6 bases; unmatched junction nucleotides: 8. The CDR3: CASRNSWDRGHGYTF. The CDR3 bases are TGCGCCAGCAGAAATTCTTGGGACAGGGGGCATGGCTACACCTTC.

This chain uses TRBV28 with TRBJ1-2, with 8 bases lining up with TRBD1. CDR1 MDHEN and CDR2 SYDVKM come from the germline V gene. Trimming at V came to 3 bases and at J to 3 bases, leaving 0 bases not matched to a gene. CDR3 length equals 13 residues. The CDR3 nucleotides read TGTGCCAGCAGTTTGACAGGGGACTATGGCTACACCTTC. Encoded protein: CASSLTGDYGYTF.

The genes are TRBV4-3 and TRBJ1-3; 10 bases agree with TRBD1. Trimming cost V 2 bases and J 4 bases; bases outside gene matches: 8. CDR3 size: 17 residues. From germline, CDR1 is LGHNA and CDR2 YSLEER. In DNA, the CDR3 is TGCGCCAGCAGCCAAAATCCGGGACAGGGGTCGGGAAACACCATATATTTT. As protein: CASSQNPGQGSGNTIYF.

This rearrangement joins TRBV18 to TRBJ2-1, with TRBD2 identical over 12 bases. CDR3 length equals 15 residues. V shed 6 bases and J 8 bases; nucleotides not matched to a gene: 8. Looked up from germline, CDR1 is KGHSH and CDR2 is LQKENI. The CDR3 protein is CASSPTSGRIHEQFF. As DNA, the CDR3 is TGTGCCAGCTCCCCAACTAGCGGGAGGATCCATGAGCAGTTCTTC.

The rearrangement uses TRBV4-1 and TRBJ1-5, with a tentative D call TRBD1 (6 bases). Germline assignment: CDR1 MGHRA and CDR2 YSYEKL. There are 17 residues in the CDR3. Trimming cost V 1 base and J 1 base, with 14 bases left between them. The CDR3 is CASSQATQGNSNQPQHF. In DNA, the CDR3 is TGCGCCAGCAGCCAAGCTACTCAGGGGAACAGCAATCAGCCCCAGCATTTT.

The chain recombines TRBV2 with TRBJ2-3; D unclear. The CDR3 length is 14 residues. Between the trimmed V and J ends, which lost 1 base and 4 bases, there was a span of 9 bases. Germline loops: CDR1 SNHLY, CDR2 FYNNEI. As DNA, the CDR3 is TGTGCCAGCAGTGAAGTTTTGGGCGCAGATACGCAGTATTTT. Protein: CASSEVLGADTQYF.

The chain uses TRBV4-3 and TRBJ2-1; D unclear. Germline values: CDR1 LGHNA, CDR2 YSLEER. V was trimmed by 0 bases and J by 0 bases, leaving 9 bases between them. This CDR3 spans 16 amino acids. The CDR3 region is CASSQEQQSSYNEQFF. Here the CDR3 DNA reads TGCGCCAGCAGCCAAGAACAGCAGAGCTCCTACAATGAGCAGTTCTTC.

The chain uses TRBV9 and TRBJ2-5; 9 bases align to TRBD2. V was clipped by 0 bases and J by 7 bases; unmatched bases: 10. Germline values: CDR1 SGDLS, CDR2 YYNGEE. CDR3 length: 16 amino acids. The CDR3 bases are TGTGCCAGCAGCGTAGAGAGGCGGGGGGGCCGTGGGACCCAGTACTTC. The encoded protein is CASSVERRGGRGTQYF.

The rearrangement joins TRBV19 to TRBJ2-7; no clear D gene. This CDR3 is 14 amino acids long. Germline V gene sequence: CDR1 LNHDA, CDR2 SQIVND (reference sequence). Deletions cut 2 bases from V and 0 bases from J, with 8 bases between. CDR3 protein: CASSIKASSYEQYF. CDR3 coding DNA: TGTGCCAGTAGTATAAAAGCGAGCTCCTACGAGCAGTACTTC.

In DNA, the CDR3 is TGTGCCAGCAGCTTTCGACAGGGAGGTCCAGCGGATACGCAGTATTTT. Amino acid sequence: CASSFRQGGPADTQYF. J is TRBJ2-3 and V is TRBV7-9; perhaps TRBD1 as D (7 bases). The germline V gene encodes CDR1 SEHNR and CDR2 FQNEAQ (reference sequence). The length of the CDR3 is 16 residues. Trimming stripped 3 bases from V and 6 bases from J, with 19 bases between.

The rearrangement uses TRBV2 and TRBJ2-5; D not resolved. Germline-derived CDR1 and CDR2 are SNHLY and FYNNEI. The CDR3 spans 12 residues. Between the trimmed V and J ends, which lost 4 bases and 8 bases, there was a span of 11 bases. CDR3 coding DNA: TGTGCCAGCAGTGTAATGGTAGATACCCAGTACTTC. This gives the protein CASSVMVDTQYF.

The chain uses TRBV5-1 and TRBJ1-1; 10 bases fit TRBD1. V dropped 2 bases and J dropped 4; count of bases not matched to a gene: 8. The V gene's germline CDR1 is SGHRS and CDR2 YFSETQ. The CDR3 covers 16 residues. The CDR3 protein is CASSFRQGAWGTEAFF. As DNA, the CDR3 is TGCGCCAGCAGCTTTAGACAGGGGGCTTGGGGCACTGAAGCTTTCTTT.

The chain combines TRBV5-1 with TRBJ2-4; 14 bases line up with TRBD2. The V segment lost 4 bases and the J segment 7 bases; nucleotides outside the gene matches: 7. CDR3 length equals 16 residues. Germline-derived CDR1 and CDR2 are SGHRS and YFSETQ. CDR3 sequence (DNA): TGCGCCAGCAGCCCGGATGGACTAGCGGGGGGCAACATTCAGTACTTC. It translates to CASSPDGLAGGNIQYF.

The chain joins TRBV10-3 to TRBJ1-2, with 8 bases fitting TRBD1. Losses at the gene ends were 7 bases for V and 2 bases for J; bases not matched to a gene: 6. The CDR3 is made up of 14 amino acids. The germline CDR1 and CDR2 sequences are ENHRY and SYGVKD. DNA of the CDR3: TGTGCCATCACCCGTACAGGGGGGAACTATGGCTACACCTTC. It codes for CAITRTGGNYGYTF.

Note on this clone: Its ends do not fully match the called genes, so a read error is possible. J is TRBJ2-4 and V is TRBV27; weak D call: TRBD2 (6 bases). This CDR3 spans 11 amino acids. The germline gives CDR1 MNHEY, CDR2 SMNVEV (reference sequence). The CDR3 nucleotides are TGTGCCAGCGGTTTTGGGGGGTCGCAGTACTTC. This gives the protein CASGFGGSQYF.

V gene TRBV7-3 combines with J gene TRBJ2-5; no reliable D call. Trimming took 1 base from V and 5 from J, leaving 8 bases between them. CDR3 size: 13 residues. Germline CDR1 reads SGHTA; CDR2 reads FQGTGA. The CDR3 region has the DNA TGTGCCAGCAGCTTAAGCTCGGTGGAGACCCAGTACTTC. It specifies CASSLSSVETQYF. Drawing the rest from reference TRBV7-3 and TRBJ2-5, the complete variable domain is GAGVSQTPSNKVTEKGKYVELRCDPISGHTALYWYRQSLGQGPEFLIYFQGTGAADDSGLPNDRFFAVRPEGSVSTLKIQRTERGDSAVYLCASSLSSVETQYFGPGTRLLVL.

The chain uses TRBV7-9 and TRBJ2-3; D may be TRBD2 (5 bases). The CDR3 spans 14 residues. Trimming cost V 3 bases and J 6 bases, with 13 bases left between them. Germline V lookup: CDR1 SEHNR, CDR2 FQNEAQ (reference sequence). Here the CDR3 DNA reads TGTGCCAGCAGCTTTTCGGCTAGCTCGGATACGCAGTATTTT. It translates to CASSFSASSDTQYF.

This chain joins TRBV19 and TRBJ2-7; 7 bases align to TRBD1. The CDR3 loop spans 16 amino acids. Germline CDR1 reads LNHDA; CDR2 reads SQIVND (reference sequence). With V trimmed by 4 bases and J by 2 bases, 11 bases remained unmatched. The CDR3 coding sequence is TGTGCCAGTAGTAGAGACTCCTCCGGGACAGCCTACGAGCAGTACTTC. Protein product: CASSRDSSGTAYEQYF.